The next 25 T cell receptor beta chains were all read from a single sample in a study of blood T cell repertoires in COVID-19. Libraries were prepared by immunoSEQ multiplex PCR; TCRdb keeps only in-frame clonotypes and omits some of them. The sample carries some 140,000 clones, roughly nine tenths recorded once. The material sequenced was peripheral blood. All receptors derive from a man aged 50 to 59 with acute or convalescent COVID-19.

V and J are TRBV3-1 (or the pseudogene TRBV3-2) and TRBJ2-5; tentatively, D is TRBD2 (7 bases). Trimming stripped 1 base from V and 2 bases from J, with 14 bases between. This CDR3 comprises 16 residues. The germline gives CDR1 LGHDT, CDR2 YNNKEL (reference sequence). For the CDR3, the DNA is TGTGCCAGCAGCCAAGTCCTGCGGGGGCCACAAGAGACCCAGTACTTC. This sequence encodes CASSQVLRGPQETQYF.

The chain recombines TRBV24-1 with TRBJ2-3, with 9 bases fitting TRBD1. The CDR3 covers 16 residues. The germline V gene has CDR1 KGHDR and CDR2 SFDVKD. The junction had 6 bases not matched to a gene; V was cut back by 4 bases and J by 2 bases. CDR3 DNA: TGTGCCACCAGTGAAAGGGACAGGGTGTCCACAGATACGCAGTATTTT. It is translated as CATSERDRVSTDTQYF.

This sequence joins TRBV3-1 (or the pseudogene TRBV3-2) and TRBJ2-7; 7 bases map to TRBD1. Trimming at V came to 5 bases and at J to 2 bases, leaving 12 bases not matched to a gene. The CDR3 totals 16 residues. Germline assignment: CDR1 LGHDT and CDR2 YNNKEL (reference sequence). The CDR3 protein is CASSSSSGTAPYEQYF. As DNA, the CDR3 is TGTGCCAGCAGCTCATCCTCCGGGACAGCACCCTACGAGCAGTACTTC.

V and J are TRBV21-1 and TRBJ2-1; the table calls TRBD2, which could not be checked here. TRBV21-1 is a pseudogene. CDR3 length equals 12 residues. The CDR3 DNA follows: TGTGCCAGCAGCAGCGTCTTCGATGAGCAGTTCTTC. Protein sequence: CASSSVFDEQFF.

V and J are TRBV18 and TRBJ1-2, with a weak D call TRBD1 (6 bases). CDR3 size: 15 residues. Germline CDR1 reads KGHSH; CDR2 reads LQKENI. Trimming pared 3 bases from V and 5 bases from J, leaving 16 bases between. This CDR3 is CASSPNDAGAYGYTF. The CDR3 DNA is TGTGCCAGCTCACCCAATGACGCAGGGGCGTATGGCTACACCTTC.

The chain employs TRBV27 and TRBJ2-6, with D possibly TRBD1 on 8 matching bases. CDR1 is MNHEY, CDR2 SMNVEV, per germline (reference sequence). V was clipped by 8 bases and J by 2 bases, with 16 bases between them. This CDR3 is 16 amino acids long. CDR3 bases: TGTGCCAGCCGGTACAGGGGGGGAACTGGGGCCAACGTCCTGACTTTC. Its translation: CASRYRGGTGANVLTF.

This clone was counted only a few times. V gene TRBV18 combines with J gene TRBJ1-2; 7 nucleotides align to TRBD1. V lost 6 bases and J lost 2; bases outside the gene matches: 12. The CDR3 has 16 amino acids. Germline CDR1 and CDR2: KGHSH and LQKENI. In nucleotides, the CDR3 is TGTGCCAGCTCTCTCAACCGGGACAGTCCAAACTATGGCTACACCTTC. It translates to CASSLNRDSPNYGYTF.

This chain links TRBV19 with TRBJ2-7, with D possibly being TRBD1 (6 bases). Germline V gene data show CDR1 as LNHDA and CDR2 as SQIVND (reference sequence). The CDR3 length is 14 residues. The V end was cut by 4 bases, the J end by 0 bases, with 10 bases between. CDR3 in amino acids: CASSTTGFSYEQYF. The CDR3 DNA reads TGTGCCAGTAGTACGACAGGTTTCTCCTACGAGCAGTACTTC.

The chain joins TRBV3-1 (or the pseudogene TRBV3-2) to TRBJ2-5; TRBD2 matches at 8 bases. CDR3 length: 14 residues. V gave up 4 bases and J gave up 5 bases; unmatched junction bases: 6. The germline V gene encodes CDR1 LGHDT and CDR2 YNNKEL (reference sequence). In DNA, the CDR3 is TGTGCCAGCAGCCCGGGGACTAGATGGGAGACCCAGTACTTC. Translation: CASSPGTRWETQYF.

This chain links TRBV4-2 with TRBJ2-3, with 9 positions matching TRBD2. Germline lookup yields CDR1 LGHNA and CDR2 YNFKEQ. With 1 base clipped from V and 2 bases from J, the junction kept 7 bases outside the gene matches. This CDR3 contains 17 residues. The CDR3 DNA sequence: TGTGCCAGCAGCCAAGGCATAAAGCGGGAGGTCACAGATACGCAGTATTTT. Translation: CASSQGIKREVTDTQYF.

This clone was detected only a few times. The chain uses TRBV18 and TRBJ2-2, with TRBD1 identical over 8 bases. In germline, CDR1 is KGHSH, CDR2 LQKENI. This CDR3 comprises 16 residues. V lost 3 bases and J lost 1; bases outside the gene matches: 4. In nucleotides, the CDR3 is TGTGCCAGCTCACCTCCTGGGACAGGGAACACCGGGGAGCTGTTTTTT. It specifies CASSPPGTGNTGELFF.

Only one count was recorded for this clone. This rearrangement joins TRBV4-3 to TRBJ1-2, with a possible D match to TRBD1 (5 bases). The length of the CDR3 is 16 residues. V shed 0 bases and J shed 3 bases, with 14 bases lying between them. Germline CDR1 is LGHNA and CDR2 is YSLEER. The CDR3 protein is CASSQDPDGADYGYTF. CDR3 DNA sequence: TGCGCCAGCAGCCAAGACCCCGATGGGGCGGACTATGGCTACACCTTC.

The V gene is TRBV6-5, the J gene TRBJ1-5; possible D gene TRBD1, 5 bases. In germline, CDR1 is MNHEY, CDR2 SVGAGI. The CDR3 covers 15 residues. Trimming stripped 6 bases from V and 0 bases from J, with 12 bases between. In DNA, the CDR3 is TGTGCCAGCAGACAGGACGGGTATAGCAATCAGCCCCAGCATTTT. Translated: CASRQDGYSNQPQHF.

The V call is TRBV7-9, the J call TRBJ2-4; tentatively, D is TRBD2 (6 bases). The CDR3 length is 12 residues. V lost 4 bases and J 6 bases, leaving 7 bases between the germline ends. Germline-derived CDR1 and CDR2 are SEHNR and FQNEAQ (reference sequence). In DNA form, the CDR3 reads TGTGCCAGCAGCTCTAGCGTAAACATTCAGTACTTC. Protein: CASSSSVNIQYF.

The chain couples TRBV5-1 to TRBJ1-2, with 7 positions matching TRBD1. The CDR3 runs to 14 residues. After removal of 2 bases from V and 6 bases from J, the junction contained 7 bases not matched to a gene. Per the germline V gene, CDR1 is SGHRS and CDR2 is YFSETQ. The CDR3 DNA reads TGCGCCAGCAGCTTCAATCGGGACAGCGATGGCTACACCTTC. This translates into CASSFNRDSDGYTF.

The rearrangement links TRBV6-5 to TRBJ1-3; no clear D gene. The CDR3 runs to 15 residues. Per germline, CDR1 MNHEY and CDR2 SVGAGI. The V gene lost 6 bases and the J gene lost 0 bases, with 12 bases spanning the gap. Here the CDR3 reads CASSFDTYSGNTIYF. CDR3 sequence (DNA): TGTGCCAGCAGCTTTGACACATACTCTGGAAACACCATATATTTT.

This chain links TRBV4-1 with TRBJ2-1; 10 bases are shared with TRBD2. The CDR3 runs to 17 residues. Germline loops: CDR1 MGHRA, CDR2 YSYEKL. V shed 0 bases and J 7 bases; nucleotides not matched to a gene: 9. The CDR3 DNA sequence: TGCGCCAGCAGCCAAGATGAGAGAGCGGGAGGGCAGAATGAGCAGTTCTTC. It codes for CASSQDERAGGQNEQFF.

V usage is TRBV2 and J usage is TRBJ2-1; unclear D gene. CDR3 length equals 11 residues. Looked up from germline, CDR1 is SNHLY and CDR2 is FYNNEI. Trimming shortened V by 7 bases and J by 6 bases, and 7 bases separated the two germline ends. CDR3 region: CASTQLNEQFF. The CDR3 DNA follows: TGTGCCAGCACCCAACTCAATGAGCAGTTCTTC.

This clone was counted once. The chain combines TRBV9 with TRBJ2-1; 10 bases match TRBD2. The CDR3 runs to 17 residues. Germline V lookup: CDR1 SGDLS, CDR2 YYNGEE. Trimming at V came to 4 bases and at J to 13 bases, leaving 20 bases not matched to a gene. The CDR3 DNA reads TGTGCCAGCAGCTCCCTGGGCACTAGCGGGACGGACGGAAAACAGTTCTTC. Its translation: CASSSLGTSGTDGKQFF.

This clone was seen just once. The chain uses TRBV5-4 and TRBJ2-1; D possibly corresponds to TRBD2 (5 bases). CDR3 length: 14 residues. V lost 5 bases to trimming and J lost 5 bases, with 14 bases between them. Germline values: CDR1 SGHNT, CDR2 YYREEE (reference sequence). This CDR3 is CASRRDFENNEQFF. CDR3 coding DNA: TGTGCCAGCAGACGGGATTTCGAGAACAATGAGCAGTTCTTC.

The V and J genes are TRBV2 and TRBJ1-2; D is ambiguous. V shed 3 bases and J shed 0 bases, with 11 bases lying between them. The CDR3 sequence is 15 residues long. CDR1 and CDR2 from the germline V gene are SNHLY and FYNNEI. DNA for the CDR3: TGTGCCAGCAGTGAGCCGGCGGCGCCTAACTATGGCTACACCTTC. It encodes CASSEPAAPNYGYTF.

The chain employs TRBV18 and TRBJ2-1, with TRBD2 identical over 7 bases. From germline, CDR1 is KGHSH and CDR2 LQKENI. Trimming took 6 bases from V and 6 from J; bases not matched to a gene: 14. There are 16 residues in the CDR3. The CDR3 loop reads CASSTQSGTISNEQFF. CDR3 nucleotide sequence: TGTGCCAGCTCGACGCAATCCGGGACTATTTCCAATGAGCAGTTCTTC.

The genes are TRBV5-6 and TRBJ1-5; D ambiguous. The CDR3 covers 15 residues. The germline V gene encodes CDR1 SGHDT and CDR2 YYEEEE. V was pared by 4 bases and J by 5 bases, with 16 bases between. The CDR3 DNA reads as TGTGCCAGCAGCGCGGTACCGGGGAGGGATCAGCCCCAGCATTTT. Its translation is CASSAVPGRDQPQHF.

The rearrangement uses TRBV15 and TRBJ2-7, with 8 bases fitting TRBD2. Germline loops: CDR1 LNHNV, CDR2 YYDKDF (reference sequence). The CDR3 is 16 amino acids. V lost 2 bases, J lost 5 bases, and 11 bases stayed unmatched. The CDR3 sequence: CATSRNQVAGRHEQYF. CDR3 DNA: TGTGCCACCAGCAGAAACCAAGTAGCGGGACGACACGAGCAGTACTTC.

The V and J genes are TRBV7-9 and TRBJ2-1, with a weak D call TRBD1 (6 bases). Germline V gene lookup returns CDR1 SEHNR and CDR2 FQNEAQ (reference sequence). The CDR3 covers 15 residues. The germline V and J ends were trimmed by 1 base and 6 bases, with 13 bases remaining between them. The CDR3 is CASSLGSGVSNEQFF. The CDR3 DNA follows: TGTGCCAGCAGCTTAGGGTCAGGGGTCTCCAATGAGCAGTTCTTC.